This entry lists 2 T cell receptor beta chains sequenced from one sample in a study of regulatory T cells in long-lasting Graves disease. The authors built TCR beta libraries using iRepertoire HTBI primers and Arm-PCR of CDR3 regions. TCRdb re-called the multiplex PCR reads with MiXCR, one entry per CDR3 protein. The sample carries 400,000 to 500,000 distinct CDR3 sequences, around 17% recorded once. Time point here: newly diagnosed GD, antithyroid drugs for less than 3 months. From RNA extracted from PBMCs, the TCR library was made. These data also featured in a second study, about T cells in Graves' hyperthyroidism and ophthalmopathy.

Here the sequenced sample was peripheral blood mononuclear cells (PBMCs), taken at new diagnosis, from a patient treated with antithyroid drugs. Receptor source: a woman aged 25-40 years with Graves disease.

V usage is TRBV7-9 and J usage is TRBJ2-1, with TRBD2 identical over 12 bases. This CDR3 spans 22 amino acids. Germline V gene lookup returns CDR1 SEHNR and CDR2 FQNEAQ (reference sequence). With V trimmed by 5 bases and J by 0 bases, 20 bases remained unmatched. The CDR3 region has the DNA TGTGCCAGCAGCCCCGGACTAGCGGGGTCACCATACACTAGGAGCTCCTACAATGAGCAGTTCTTC. Translating gives CASSPGLAGSPYTRSSYNEQFF.

The rearrangement uses TRBV28 and TRBJ1-1; D gene ambiguous. V shed 2 bases and J shed 11 bases, with 9 bases lying between them. Germline values: CDR1 MDHEN, CDR2 SYDVKM. The length of the CDR3 is 11 residues. The CDR3 region has the DNA TGTGCCAGCAGTTTAATGCCCCCGGCTTTCTTT. Translated, it gives CASSLMPPAFF.